One sample yielded the 30 T cell receptor beta chains listed below, sequenced in a study of blood T cells in healthy people across ages. Using a J-beta primer mix together with a sample-barcoded 5' primer, a second PCR was run for about 7 to 12 cycles. TCRdb re-derived calls from the 5' RACE reads in MiXCR, one entry per CDR3 protein. The table lists 1.5 million or so distinct CDR3 sequences, about 42% of them singletons, with about 3.8% in the top ten. The sample was blood. All receptors come from a woman aged 18-35 years in good health.

The chain joins TRBV4-2 to TRBJ2-5, with 7 bases fitting TRBD2. The V and J ends lost 1 base and 11 bases, in that order; junction bases with no gene match: 16. Germline V gene sequence: CDR1 LGHNA, CDR2 YNFKEQ. There are 16 residues in the CDR3. The CDR3 here is CASSQVTGLTFNEQYF. The CDR3 DNA is TGTGCCAGCAGCCAAGTAACGGGACTAACGTTTAATGAGCAGTACTTC.

In regard to this clonotype: The germline gene is not matched at one end of the junction; a read error may be the cause. V usage is TRBV4-3 and J usage is TRBJ2-1; D gene unclear. The CDR3 consists of 15 residues. CDR1 is LGHNA and CDR2 is YSLEER in the germline V gene. The CDR3 DNA follows: TGCGCCAGCTCTTGGGCCTTAGACTCCGACAATGAGCAGTTCTTC. This translates into CASSWALDSDNEQFF.

This clonotype was seen more than once but under ten times. This chain uses TRBV4-3 with TRBJ1-2; D unclear. Germline V gives CDR1 LGHNA, CDR2 YSLEER. Trimming left V 0 bases short and J 3 bases short, with 14 bases between. CDR3 length equals 16 residues. DNA of the CDR3: TGCGCCAGCAGCCAAGACCCAAGAGGGAGGGACTATGGCTACACCTTC. The encoded protein is CASSQDPRGRDYGYTF.

About this clonotype: The junction differs from germline at one of its ends, possibly a read error. This chain uses TRBV6-2 or TRBV6-3 with TRBJ2-1; TRBD2 aligns across 12 bases. The CDR3 consists of 16 residues. Germline CDR1 MNHEY, CDR2 SVGEGT. CDR3 loop: CACRDPTSGRINEQFF. The CDR3 bases are TGTGCCTGCAGGGACCCCACTAGCGGGAGGATTAATGAGCAGTTCTTC.

V and J are TRBV20-1 and TRBJ2-1; 9 bases are shared with TRBD2. The CDR3 totals 14 residues. Germline CDR1 and CDR2: DFQATT and SNEGSKA (reference sequence). The ends lost 6 bases at V and 4 bases at J; junction bases unmatched: 7. The CDR3, as DNA: TGCAGTGCGACCGGGACTAGCAGATACAATGAGCAGTTCTTC. Encoded protein: CSATGTSRYNEQFF.

A word on this clonotype: A much larger clone lies one base from this, so it may be a read error. The V and J genes are TRBV7-2 and TRBJ2-7; 8 bases are shared with TRBD1. The CDR3 has 20 amino acids. With V trimmed by 1 base and J by 7 bases, 24 bases remained unmatched. Per germline, CDR1 SGHTA and CDR2 FQGNSA. Here the CDR3 reads CASSLEGTAVLGGQDNEQYF. CDR3 DNA: TGTGCCAGCAGCTTAGAAGGGACAGCCGTTTTAGGGGGACAGGACAATGAGCAGTACTTC.

Notes on this clonotype: A much larger clone differs by one base, so this may be a read error. The gene calls are TRBV28 and TRBJ1-4; possible D gene TRBD1, 5 bases. Per germline, CDR1 MDHEN and CDR2 SYDVKM. Trimming removed 6 bases from V and 8 bases from J, with 13 bases in between. This CDR3 contains 13 residues. Written as DNA, the CDR3 is TGTGCCAGCAGCACCAGGGAGGGAGAAAAACTGTTTTTT. Its translation: CASSTREGEKLFF.

The rearrangement uses TRBV9 and TRBJ1-2; TRBD1 agrees at 10 bases. The CDR3 runs 17 residues. Germline V lookup: CDR1 SGDLS, CDR2 YYNGEE. Trimming cost V 1 base and J 8 bases; bases outside gene matches: 14. The CDR3 protein is CASSVPQNSGTGDGYTF. The DNA for the CDR3 is TGTGCCAGCAGCGTACCCCAAAACTCCGGGACAGGGGACGGCTACACCTTC.

This clonotype showed up just a few times. The genes are TRBV10-3 and TRBJ2-1, with a tentative D call TRBD2 (6 bases). With 2 bases removed from V and 9 bases from J, the gap between germline ends came to 17 bases. Germline CDR1 and CDR2: ENHRY and SYGVKD. The CDR3 runs 15 residues. The chain's CDR3 is CAISEEDYQSSEQFF. The CDR3 nucleotides read TGTGCCATCAGTGAGGAGGACTACCAGTCATCTGAGCAGTTCTTC.

CDR3 region: CASSFLPDLNTEAFF. The CDR3 DNA sequence: TGCGCCAGCAGCTTCCTGCCTGACTTGAACACTGAAGCTTTCTTT. The chain couples TRBV5-1 to TRBJ1-1, with D unresolved. Germline V gene data show CDR1 as SGHRS and CDR2 as YFSETQ. Deletions cut 2 bases from V and 0 bases from J, with 11 bases between. The CDR3 consists of 15 residues.

Comment on this clonotype: Compared with germline, one end of the junction differs, possibly owing to a read error. The chain uses TRBV24-1 and TRBJ2-1, with D unclear. Germline V CDR1 and CDR2: KGHDR, SFDVKD. The CDR3 is 13 residues long. CDR3 loop: CATSDDFDNKQFF. The DNA for the CDR3 is TGTGCCACCAGTGACGATTTCGACAATAAGCAGTTCTTC.

This clonotype has just a few counts. The chain carries TRBV5-1 and TRBJ1-2; a possible D gene is TRBD1 (5 bases). The CDR3 covers 16 residues. Trimming removed 1 base at V and 1 base at J, with 14 bases between. CDR1 SGHRS and CDR2 YFSETQ come from the germline V gene. CDR3 DNA: TGCGCCAGCAGCTTGTCGCCGGGGCAGAGTAACTATGGCTACACCTTC. It is translated as CASSLSPGQSNYGYTF.

This clonotype was counted only a few times. The gene calls are TRBV10-3 and TRBJ2-5; a weak D match, TRBD1 (6 bases). Germline V lookup: CDR1 ENHRY, CDR2 SYGVKD. CDR3 length: 14 amino acids. V was pared by 6 bases and J by 0 bases, with 11 bases between. Written as DNA, the CDR3 is TGTGCCATCAGCCCCCGGGACAACCAAGAGACCCAGTACTTC. This translates into CAISPRDNQETQYF.

This clonotype has only a few counts. The chain has TRBV5-1 and TRBJ2-4; TRBD2 matches 9 bases. Germline CDR1 reads SGHRS; CDR2 reads YFSETQ. The V gene end was trimmed by 0 bases and the J gene end by 10 bases; junction bases not matched to a gene: 8. The CDR3 length is 15 residues. The CDR3 region has the DNA TGCGCCAGCAGCTTGGATGCGGGGGGGCAAGTAATTCAGTACTTC. Encoded protein: CASSLDAGGQVIQYF.

The V gene is TRBV6-6, the J gene TRBJ1-2, with 7 bases lining up with TRBD1. Germline V CDR1 and CDR2: MNHNY, SVGAGI (reference sequence). Trimming took 6 bases from V and 0 from J; bases not matched to a gene: 13. The CDR3 totals 17 residues. As DNA, the CDR3 is TGTGCCAGCAGGATGCTGGACAGGCTGGGGGCTAACTATGGCTACACCTTC. Amino acid sequence: CASRMLDRLGANYGYTF.

This clonotype appeared a few times. The chain employs TRBV20-1 and TRBJ1-4, with 7 bases that match TRBD1. The CDR3 has 13 residues. The junction had 4 bases not matched to a gene; V was cut back by 4 bases and J by 5 bases. Germline values: CDR1 DFQATT, CDR2 SNEGSKA (reference sequence). CDR3 sequence reads: CSAKGQWNEKLFF. The CDR3 coding sequence is TGCAGTGCTAAGGGACAGTGGAATGAAAAACTGTTTTTT.

This clonotype occurred many times. V and J are TRBV6-6 and TRBJ1-2; 8 positions agree with TRBD1. Germline CDR1 and CDR2: MNHNY and SVGAGI (reference sequence). After removal of 6 bases from V and 5 bases from J, the junction contained 5 bases not matched to a gene. The CDR3 spans 13 residues. The CDR3 region is CASRTDREYGYTF. DNA for the CDR3: TGTGCCAGCAGAACGGACAGGGAGTATGGCTACACCTTC.

The gene calls are TRBV6-2 or TRBV6-3 and TRBJ1-1; no firm D call. The V end lost 8 bases, the J end lost 4 bases, and 20 bases lay between the germline ends. Germline V lookup: CDR1 MNHEY, CDR2 SVGEGT. The length of the CDR3 is 15 residues. The CDR3 coding sequence is TGTGCCAGCCGAGAGCCCCATGCCGTGAGCACTGAAGCTTTCTTT. Encoded protein: CASREPHAVSTEAFF.

The gene calls are TRBV6-2 or TRBV6-3 and TRBJ2-1, with D perhaps matching TRBD2 (7 bases). The germline CDR1 and CDR2 sequences are MNHEY and SVGEGT. V lost 7 bases and J lost 5, with 21 bases in between. The length of the CDR3 is 16 residues. The DNA of the CDR3 is TGTGCCAGCACCTGGAGGGGGGGGGCTTGGCACAATGAGCAGTTCTTC. Encoded protein: CASTWRGGAWHNEQFF.

The chain joins TRBV6-5 to TRBJ2-3; no firm D call. The CDR3 runs 15 residues. The V end was cut by 6 bases, the J end by 2 bases, with 15 bases between. Germline CDR1 and CDR2: MNHEY and SVGAGI. DNA for the CDR3: TGTGCCAGCAGGCATCAGGTAGCACACACAGATACGCAGTATTTT. This translates into CASRHQVAHTDTQYF.

This clonotype has just a few counts. The chain has TRBV4-3 and TRBJ2-3, with 11 bases matching TRBD2. Unmatched junction bases numbered 4, after V lost 1 base and J lost 1 base. CDR1 and CDR2 from the germline V gene are LGHNA and YSLEER. The CDR3 has 17 residues. CDR3 bases: TGCGCCAGCAGCCAAGCCCTAGCGGGGGGACGCACAGATACGCAGTATTTT. Translating it yields CASSQALAGGRTDTQYF.

This clonotype was detected only a few times. V usage is TRBV6-6 and J usage is TRBJ2-1; tentatively, D is TRBD2 (7 bases). The CDR3 has 16 residues. CDR1 and CDR2 (germline): MNHNY, SVGAGI (reference sequence). Trimming took off 2 bases at V and 4 bases at J, with 15 bases between the two ends. The CDR3: CASSYRGLAVYNEQFF. CDR3 DNA sequence: TGTGCCAGCAGTTACCGGGGGCTAGCGGTTTACAATGAGCAGTTCTTC.

This sequence joins TRBV12-5 and TRBJ2-2, with 7 bases matching TRBD1. The CDR3 spans 14 residues. CDR1 and CDR2 (germline): LGHNT, FRNRAP. V was pared by 6 bases and J by 4 bases, with 5 bases of the junction left unmatched. The CDR3 DNA reads as TGTGCTAGTGGACCCGACAGGGCCACCGGGGAGCTGTTTTTT. Its protein product is CASGPDRATGELFF.

Only a few counts were recorded for this clonotype. Relative to the germline gene, one junction end is altered; a read error may explain this. The V call is TRBV7-3, the J call TRBJ2-1; 8 nucleotides match TRBD2. Germline values: CDR1 SGHTA, CDR2 FQGTGA. The CDR3 runs to 18 residues. In DNA form, the CDR3 reads TGTGCTAGCAGCCCTAGCGGGCCCGGTCGGGGTTCCTACAATGAGCAGTTCTTC. As protein: CASSPSGPGRGSYNEQFF.

V and J are TRBV3-1 and TRBJ1-2; D call uncertain. The CDR3 runs 14 residues. Trimming stripped 3 bases from V and 8 bases from J, with 16 bases between. Germline CDR1 and CDR2: LGHDT and YNNKEL (reference sequence). The CDR3 is CASSHWEAPRGYTF. The CDR3 bases are TGTGCCAGCAGCCACTGGGAAGCCCCTCGCGGCTACACCTTC.

The chain is built from TRBV7-9 and TRBJ1-2; TRBD1 is a possible D gene (5 bases). The CDR3 has 14 residues. Trimming stripped 3 bases from V and 4 bases from J, with 12 bases between. CDR1 and CDR2 (germline): SEHNR, FQNEAQ (reference sequence). CDR3 in amino acids: CASSLEDTFYGYTF. Here the CDR3 DNA reads TGTGCCAGCAGCTTGGAGGACACTTTCTATGGCTACACCTTC. The full variable domain, in which reference TRBV7-9 and TRBJ1-2 provide the parts outside the CDR3, is DTGVSQNPRHKITKRGQNVTFRCDPISEHNRLYWYRQTLGQGPEFLTYFQNEAQLEKSRLLSDRFSAERPKGSFSTLEIQRTEQGDSAMYLCASSLEDTFYGYTFGSGTRLTVV.

The chain links TRBV5-6 to TRBJ2-1; unclear D gene. The J call may be mistaken, given a closer DNA end match to TRBJ2-7. The CDR3 is made up of 16 amino acids. The germline V gene has CDR1 SGHDT and CDR2 YYEEEE. The CDR3 nucleotides read TGTGCCAGCAGCTTGGTAGCACTAAGCTCCTACAATGAGCAGTACTTC. It encodes CASSLVALSSYNEQYF.

This clonotype was seen a handful of times. The chain links TRBV6-6 to TRBJ2-2, with 7 bases aligning to TRBD2. After removal of 4 bases from V and 6 bases from J, the junction contained 8 bases not matched to a gene. The CDR3 sequence is 15 residues long. Germline assignment: CDR1 MNHNY and CDR2 SVGAGI (reference sequence). The CDR3 region has the DNA TGTGCCAGCAGTTTGCGGGCCGGGGGGTCCGGGGAGCTGTTTTTT. It codes for CASSLRAGGSGELFF.

The CDR3 DNA reads as TGTGCCAGCAGCTTGGGTCGGACAGGGCGCGAGCAGTACTTC. It encodes CASSLGRTGREQYF. V and J are TRBV7-9 and TRBJ2-7, with 8 bases aligning to TRBD1. This CDR3 spans 14 amino acids. The germline CDR1 and CDR2 sequences are SEHNR and FQNEAQ (reference sequence). The V gene end was trimmed by 3 bases and the J gene end by 6 bases; junction bases not matched to a gene: 7.

This clonotype was observed a handful of times. The gene calls are TRBV10-2 and TRBJ2-7; D gene uncertain. Looked up from germline, CDR1 is WSHSY and CDR2 is SAAADI. The V end lost 4 bases, the J end lost 3 bases, and 7 bases lay between the germline ends. The CDR3 totals 12 residues. The CDR3 is CASSANLYEQYF. The DNA for the CDR3 is TGCGCCAGCAGTGCAAACCTCTACGAGCAGTACTTC.